Following are 18 T cell receptor beta chains from one sample sequenced in a study of blood T cell repertoires in COVID-19. Clones were read by immunoSEQ multiplex PCR, and TCRdb kept only the in-frame ones, dropping some. The sample shows 150,000 to 200,000 clones, just over 85% of them seen only once. Sequencing was performed on peripheral blood. Receptors were obtained from a man between 60 and 70 years old with acute or convalescent COVID-19.

This clone appeared a single time. The chain combines TRBV7-9 with TRBJ1-2, with 7 bases matching TRBD1. Per germline, CDR1 SEHNR and CDR2 FQNEAQ (reference sequence). V shed 1 base, J shed 0 bases, and the junction held 5 bases outside the gene matches. The CDR3 contains 16 residues. For the CDR3, the DNA is TGTGCCAGCAGCTTAGGGACAGGCACCGCTAACTATGGCTACACCTTC. This encodes CASSLGTGTANYGYTF.

This chain uses TRBV28 with TRBJ1-6; D unresolved. The CDR3 is made up of 13 amino acids. Germline V CDR1 and CDR2: MDHEN, SYDVKM. With 11 bases removed from V and 0 bases from J, the gap between germline ends came to 8 bases. This chain's CDR3 is CALSSSYNSPLHF. CDR3 nucleotide sequence: TGTGCCCTATCGAGCTCCTATAATTCACCCCTCCACTTT.

This rearrangement joins TRBV5-5 to TRBJ1-5, with 7 bases matching TRBD1. The junction had 13 bases not matched to a gene; V was cut back by 3 bases and J by 4 bases. This CDR3 contains 17 residues. Germline CDR1 SGHKS, CDR2 YYEKEE (reference sequence). The CDR3 DNA is TGTGCCAGCAGCTCTGGACAGGCCGATTATAGAAATCAGCCCCAGCATTTT. It codes for CASSSGQADYRNQPQHF. The full variable domain, rest sourced from reference TRBV5-5 and TRBJ1-5, is DAGVTQSPTHLIKTRGQQVTLRCSPISGHKSVSWYQQVLGQGPQFIFQYYEKEERGRGNFPDRFSARQFPNYSSELNVNALLLGDSALYLCASSSGQADYRNQPQHFGDGTRLSIL.

V is TRBV18 and J is TRBJ2-1; possibly TRBD1 for D (5 bases). This CDR3 region has 12 residues. CDR1 and CDR2 (germline): KGHSH, LQKENI. The V and J ends lost 3 bases and 7 bases respectively, with 7 bases between them. CDR3 DNA sequence: TGTGCCAGCTCACCCAAGGGGAATGAGCAGTTCTTC. Its translation: CASSPKGNEQFF.

The J gene is TRBJ2-2, the V gene TRBV5-1; D remains ambiguous. The CDR3 is 15 residues long. The V end lost 5 bases, the J end lost 8 bases, and 19 bases lay between the germline ends. The germline V gene has CDR1 SGHRS and CDR2 YFSETQ. CDR3 sequence: CASSIRGPTIGELFF. DNA of the CDR3: TGCGCCAGCAGTATTAGAGGTCCTACAATTGGGGAGCTGTTTTTT.

This clone is a singleton in its sample. The CDR3 reads CASSPPPSGINEQFF. In DNA form, the CDR3 reads TGTGCCAGCAGCCCCCCGCCTAGCGGGATTAATGAGCAGTTCTTC. The chain carries TRBV14 and TRBJ2-1; TRBD2 matches at 9 bases. Germline V gene data show CDR1 as SGHDN and CDR2 as FVKESK. Losses at the gene ends were 4 bases for V and 7 bases for J; bases not matched to a gene: 8. This CDR3 has 15 residues. The entire variable domain, with the rest obtained from reference TRBV14 and TRBJ2-1, is as follows: EAGVTQFPSHSVIEKGQTVTLRCDPISGHDNLYWYRRVMGKEIKFLLHFVKESKQDESGMPNNRFLAERTGGTYSTLKVQPAELEDSGVYFCASSPPPSGINEQFFGPGTRLTVL.

The count of this clone is one. The rearrangement joins TRBV5-1 to TRBJ2-7; 8 bases fit TRBD2. Looked up from germline, CDR1 is SGHRS and CDR2 is YFSETQ. The length of the CDR3 is 15 residues. The V and J ends lost 0 bases and 0 bases, in that order; junction bases with no gene match: 2. CDR3 loop: CASSLVTSGSYEQYF. CDR3 nucleotide sequence: TGCGCCAGCAGCTTGGTTACTAGCGGCTCCTACGAGCAGTACTTC.

V and J are TRBV28 and TRBJ2-1; a possible D gene is TRBD1 (6 bases). The CDR3 has 13 residues. Trimming removed 6 bases from V and 8 bases from J, with 14 bases in between. The germline V gene has CDR1 MDHEN and CDR2 SYDVKM. The CDR3 bases are TGTGCCAGCAGAATCCCAGGGGTTGATGAGCAGTTCTTC. Translation: CASRIPGVDEQFF.

This clone occurred a few times. The chain recombines TRBV9 with TRBJ1-6; D call uncertain. Trimming shortened V by 5 bases and J by 10 bases, and 16 bases separated the two germline ends. The CDR3 spans 14 residues. CDR1 and CDR2 from the germline V gene are SGDLS and YYNGEE. CDR3 residues: CASSTGLDGSPLHF. CDR3 in DNA: TGTGCCAGCAGTACTGGACTCGACGGGTCACCCCTCCACTTT.

The J gene is TRBJ2-5, the V gene TRBV6-5; perhaps TRBD2 as D (5 bases). Germline values: CDR1 MNHEY, CDR2 SVGAGI. The V end lost 2 bases, the J end lost 5 bases, and 12 bases lay between the germline ends. The CDR3 length is 14 residues. CDR3 sequence reads: CASSYRGLRETQYF. The CDR3, as DNA: TGTGCCAGCAGTTACCGGGGTTTGCGGGAGACCCAGTACTTC.

The V and J genes are TRBV7-9 and TRBJ1-2; TRBD1 might be the D (6 bases). There are 14 residues in the CDR3. The germline CDR1 and CDR2 sequences are SEHNR and FQNEAQ (reference sequence). The germline V and J ends were trimmed by 4 bases and 4 bases, with 13 bases remaining between them. CDR3 sequence reads: CASSSTDRTYGYTF. DNA for the CDR3: TGTGCCAGCAGCTCGACCGACAGGACCTATGGCTACACCTTC.

This clone was seen only once. The gene calls are TRBV2 and TRBJ1-1, with 9 bases aligning to TRBD1. In germline, CDR1 is SNHLY, CDR2 FYNNEI. Unmatched junction bases numbered 9, after V lost 5 bases and J lost 5 bases. There are 15 residues in the CDR3. CDR3 sequence reads: CASSNPQGAWTEAFF. In DNA form, the CDR3 reads TGTGCCAGCAGTAACCCACAGGGGGCTTGGACTGAAGCTTTCTTT.

J is TRBJ1-1 and V is TRBV6-6; D is uncertain. V lost 6 bases, J lost 1 base, and 9 bases lay in between. Per germline, CDR1 MNHNY and CDR2 SVGAGI (reference sequence). The CDR3 sequence is 13 residues long. The CDR3 coding sequence is TGTGCCAGCAGCTACCCCCAGAACACTGAAGCTTTCTTT. As protein: CASSYPQNTEAFF.

The rearrangement joins TRBV25-1 to TRBJ1-1; 7 positions agree with TRBD1. With 3 bases clipped from V and 8 bases from J, the junction kept 3 bases outside the gene matches. The CDR3 length is 12 residues. Germline assignment: CDR1 MGHDK and CDR2 SYGVNS. This CDR3 reads CASSDGGQEAFF. CDR3 nucleotide sequence: TGTGCCAGCAGTGACGGGGGACAGGAAGCTTTCTTT.

This chain connects TRBV11-2 to TRBJ1-2, with D possibly matching TRBD1 (6 bases). CDR1 and CDR2 from the germline V gene are SGHAT and FQNNGV. Trimming shortened V by 6 bases and J by 8 bases, and 19 bases separated the two germline ends. The CDR3 runs 14 residues. The CDR3 DNA is TGTGCCAGCAGAAAACCAGGGACAAAGGAGGGCTACACCTTC. It specifies CASRKPGTKEGYTF.

V gene TRBV12-3 or TRBV12-4 combines with J gene TRBJ1-3; D is uncertain. The V gene lost 6 bases and the J gene lost 0 bases, with 6 bases spanning the gap. This CDR3 has 13 residues. CDR3 coding DNA: TGTGCCAGCAGCCACAACTCTGGAAACACCATATATTTT. It encodes CASSHNSGNTIYF.

The CDR3 DNA reads as TGTGCCAGCAGCCAGGGAGTAGCGGGAAGCTACGAGCAGTACTTC. It translates to CASSQGVAGSYEQYF. The chain joins TRBV3-1 (or the pseudogene TRBV3-2) to TRBJ2-7, with 8 bases that match TRBD2. CDR3 size: 15 residues. CDR1 and CDR2 (germline): LGHDT, YNNKEL (reference sequence). With 3 bases clipped from V and 3 bases from J, the junction kept 7 bases outside the gene matches.

This chain links TRBV6-6 with TRBJ1-2; no definite D call. Germline CDR1 MNHNY, CDR2 SVGAGI (reference sequence). CDR3 size: 15 residues. V lost 5 bases, J lost 6 bases, and 19 bases lay in between. CDR3 in amino acids: CASSLPLGDWHGYTF. The CDR3 DNA sequence: TGTGCCAGCAGTCTTCCCCTCGGGGATTGGCATGGCTACACCTTC.